This TCR beta chain derives from a study of CD8 T cells in ankylosing spondylitis. The study, taken as a whole, reports: The authors reported significant enrichment of disease-linked clones in matched ankylosing spondylitis synovial fluid. Ankylosing spondylitis blood seemed to carry a telltale TCR beta motif made of several highly homologous variants.

CDR3 length equals 14 residues. Germline V CDR1 and CDR2: ENHRY, SYGVKD. With V trimmed by 7 bases and J by 7 bases, 9 bases remained unmatched. It was by quantitative 5'-RACE with molecular barcodes that TCR beta libraries were made. Each CDR3 protein is one row after TCRdb ran MiXCR on the 5' RACE reads. The profile shows a few hundred thousand distinct CDR3 sequences, under 14% of them singletons. At least ten counts were recorded for this clonotype. The antigen remains unidentified. Input material: blood, either unsorted or a sorted T cell fraction (not recorded which). The chain joins TRBV10-3 to TRBJ1-2, with 10 bases fitting TRBD1. The receptor's source is a female donor with ankylosing spondylitis or in good health (not recorded which). The CDR3 nucleotides are TGTGCCATCACCGAGGGACAGGGGCGCAGTGGCTACACCTTC. It yields the protein CAITEGQGRSGYTF.